A selection of T cell receptor beta chains follows, all from one sample in a study of a mutant IDH1 vaccine in newly diagnosed glioma. Only in-frame clones appear in the TCRdb table, and some are missing; sequencing was by immunoSEQ multiplex PCR. This sample has 53,000 or so clones, with roughly 84% found just once. No antigens are known for them. The sequences come from PBMCs, collected from a glioma patient whose treatment included an IDH1 peptide vaccine. All receptors come from a man in his forties with glioma. Each CDR3 is given with its conserved first and last residue. The D gene is left open where the match is weak. Only some rows state a clone size, as once, few, many or a class for expanded clones.

CDR3 DNA | CDR3 protein | J gene | clone size | D gene | V gene
TGCGCCAGCAGCTTGGATGTAACTAATGAAAAACTGTTTTTT | CASSLDVTNEKLFF | TRBJ1-4 | NA | NA | TRBV5-1
TGTGCCAGCAGCCAAGGAGGGACAGGGTATGGCTACACCTTC | CASSQGGTGYGYTF | TRBJ1-2 | NA | TRBD1 | TRBV14
TGTGCCAGCAGTGAACCGGACTTCCTCTCACCCCTCCACTTT | CASSEPDFLSPLHF | TRBJ1-6 | NA | NA | TRBV2
TGTGCCAGCAGCTTGGGGGGTTATAGCAATCAGCCCCAGCATTTT | CASSLGGYSNQPQHF | TRBJ1-5 | NA | NA | TRBV5-6
TGTGCCAGCAGTGAACCGTTTGCGACAGATACGCAGTATTTT | CASSEPFATDTQYF | TRBJ2-3 | once | NA | TRBV2
TGTGCCAGAAGCCCCCAGGACGGAAGCTCCTACGAGCAGTACTTC | CARSPQDGSSYEQYF | TRBJ2-7 | NA | NA | TRBV7-5
TGTGCCACCATCTTGTCTCGAGGGCAGTTCTTC | CATILSRGQFF | TRBJ2-1 | NA | NA | TRBV15
TGTGCCAGCAGCCCGTCCCTTATTCTGGACGAAAAACTGTTTTTT | CASSPSLILDEKLFF | TRBJ1-4 | few | NA | TRBV9
TGCGCCAGCAGCCAGACAGGGGGAAATCAGCCCCAGCATTTT | CASSQTGGNQPQHF | TRBJ1-5 | few | TRBD1 | TRBV5-1
TGTGCCAGCAGCTTAGATCAGGGTCCCGCTGGCTACACCTTC | CASSLDQGPAGYTF | TRBJ1-2 | NA | NA | TRBV7-9
TGTGCCAGCAGCCGGAGATGGACTAGCGGGGGCAACACAGATACGCAGTATTTT | CASSRRWTSGGNTDTQYF | TRBJ2-3 | NA | TRBD2 | TRBV4-2
TGTGCCAGCAGCTTAAATCCAGTATCGGGGGGGACCGGGGAGCTGTTTTTT | CASSLNPVSGGTGELFF | TRBJ2-2 | NA | TRBD2 | TRBV7-3
TGCGCCAGCCGAAGCCCGGGTAGCTCACCCCTCCACTTT | CASRSPGSSPLHF | TRBJ1-6 | NA | NA | TRBV10-2
TGTGCCAGCAGCCCCGGGACAGACAATGAGCAGTTCTTC | CASSPGTDNEQFF | TRBJ2-1 | NA | TRBD1 | TRBV7-9
TGCGCCAGCAGCCAAGTTTGGACAGAGAGCAATCAGCCCCAGCATTTT | CASSQVWTESNQPQHF | TRBJ1-5 | NA | NA | TRBV4-1
TGTGCCAGCAGTCCCCAGGGTAGCAATCAGCCCCAGCATTTT | CASSPQGSNQPQHF | TRBJ1-5 | NA | NA | TRBV2
TGTGCCAGCAGCCCCGGGATTCTCTATGGCTACACCTTC | CASSPGILYGYTF | TRBJ1-2 | few | NA | TRBV7-9
TGTGCCAGCAGCCAAGAGTCGGGGGTGGACACTGAAGCTTTCTTT | CASSQESGVDTEAFF | TRBJ1-1 | NA | NA | TRBV4-2
TGTGCCTGGAGTTTTCGCGGGGCCCAAGAGACCCAGTACTTC | CAWSFRGAQETQYF | TRBJ2-5 | NA | NA | TRBV30
TGTGCCAGCAGTTACTCGGCGGGAACAAGGTCAGATACGCAGTATTTT | CASSYSAGTRSDTQYF | TRBJ2-3 | NA | NA | TRBV6-5
TGTGCCAGTAGTACCCGGACAGGGAGGGATTTGAACACTGAAGCTTTCTTT | CASSTRTGRDLNTEAFF | TRBJ1-1 | NA | TRBD1 | TRBV19
TGTGCCAGCAGCCTCGGGACAGTGAACACTGAAGCTTTCTTT | CASSLGTVNTEAFF | TRBJ1-1 | NA | TRBD1 | TRBV7-3
TGTGCCAGCAGGTCGGACAGGGAAAATGGCTACACCTTC | CASRSDRENGYTF | TRBJ1-2 | few | TRBD1 | TRBV2
TGCGCCAGCAGCTTGGTAGGATTCACAGATACGCAGTATTTT | CASSLVGFTDTQYF | TRBJ2-3 | NA | NA | TRBV5-1
TGTGCCAGCAGAACCAGTAGCTCTGGAAACACCATATATTTT | CASRTSSSGNTIYF | TRBJ1-3 | NA | NA | TRBV6-6
TGTGCCAGCAGTGAGAGGCGGCTCAATCAGCCCCAGCATTTT | CASSERRLNQPQHF | TRBJ1-5 | NA | NA | TRBV2
TGCGCCAGCAGCCAAGTTTATCCTCGAGTGCGAGCAATCGACGACTATGGCTACACCTTC | CASSQVYPRVRAIDDYGYTF | TRBJ1-2 | NA | NA | TRBV4-1
TGTGCCAGCAGCCGGGGTTCTTTTTTGGGCACCGGGGAGCTGTTTTTT | CASSRGSFLGTGELFF | TRBJ2-2 | NA | NA | TRBV5-6
TGTGCCAGCTCACCCGCCGTAGGGATTGAAGAGACCCAGTACTTC | CASSPAVGIEETQYF | TRBJ2-5 | NA | NA | TRBV18
TGTGCCAGCAGTTACTCGTCTAGCGGGGGGTATGAGCAGTTCTTC | CASSYSSSGGYEQFF | TRBJ2-1 | NA | TRBD2 | TRBV6-5
TGCAGCGTTGCTCTGGCAGGGGACCCTGAAAAACTGTTTTTT | CSVALAGDPEKLFF | TRBJ1-4 | NA | NA | TRBV29-1
TGTGCCAGCAGTTCAGCTTACGGGACAGGGCCTGAAGCTTTCTTT | CASSSAYGTGPEAFF | TRBJ1-1 | NA | TRBD1 | TRBV27
TGTGCCAGCAGCCATGGAAACACCATATATTTT | CASSHGNTIYF | TRBJ1-3 | once | NA | TRBV4-2